One sample yielded the 5 T cell receptor beta chains listed below, sequenced in a study of CD8 T cells in ankylosing spondylitis. TCRdb re-called the 5' RACE reads through MiXCR, storing one row per CDR3 protein. The table includes 290,000 or so distinct CDR3 sequences, less than 25% detected once. Sequencing was carried out using blood, either unsorted or a sorted T cell fraction (not recorded which). These receptors all stem from a female donor with ankylosing spondylitis or in good health (not recorded which).

This clonotype showed up just a few times. The V call is TRBV29-1, the J call TRBJ1-2; 9 bases are shared with TRBD1. Trimming took 5 bases from V and 6 from J; bases not matched to a gene: 4. There are 12 residues in the CDR3. Germline V gene lookup returns CDR1 SQVTM and CDR2 ANQGSEA. CDR3 in amino acids: CSVLQGAHGYTF. In DNA form, the CDR3 reads TGCAGCGTTTTACAGGGGGCGCATGGCTACACCTTC.

The sample holds a few counts of this clonotype. The chain carries TRBV14 and TRBJ1-6; 11 nucleotides match TRBD1. J gave up 7 bases and V 4 bases, and 6 bases lay outside the gene matches. The CDR3 consists of 16 residues. Germline V gives CDR1 SGHDN, CDR2 FVKESK. This chain's CDR3 is CASSPMGQGENSPLHF. For the CDR3, the DNA is TGTGCCAGCAGCCCAATGGGACAGGGGGAAAATTCACCCCTCCACTTT.

This clonotype came up a few times. The chain employs TRBV14 and TRBJ2-7; 7 bases agree with TRBD1. Germline values: CDR1 SGHDN, CDR2 FVKESK. This CDR3 spans 13 amino acids. The ends lost 5 bases at V and 5 bases at J; junction bases unmatched: 6. The CDR3 loop reads CASSGRQGHEQYF. Written as DNA, the CDR3 is TGTGCCAGCAGCGGAAGACAGGGCCACGAGCAGTACTTC.

The table lists this clonotype with many counts. The chain has TRBV29-1 and TRBJ2-1; 8 bases fit TRBD1. The germline V gene has CDR1 SQVTM and CDR2 ANQGSEA. The CDR3 is made up of 13 amino acids. Trimming cost V 6 bases and J 4 bases; bases outside gene matches: 5. The CDR3 nucleotides read TGCAGCGTCAGACAGGGGAGGTACAATGAGCAGTTCTTC. As protein: CSVRQGRYNEQFF.

The genes are TRBV6-2 or TRBV6-3 and TRBJ1-4, with unresolved D. Trimming stripped 2 bases from V and 7 bases from J, with 11 bases between. Germline V gene lookup returns CDR1 MNHEY and CDR2 SVGEGT. This CDR3 comprises 14 residues. CDR3 protein: CASSYVADGEKLFF. CDR3 nucleotide sequence: TGTGCCAGCAGTTACGTGGCGGATGGTGAAAAACTGTTTTTT.